This entry lists 20 T cell receptor beta chains sequenced from one sample in a study of blood T cell repertoires in COVID-19 (dated by TCRdb to between 2020 and 2021). Library generation was performed with the immunoSEQ multiplex PCR assay. Not all clones reach the TCRdb copy of this immuneACCESS table, which keeps in-frame sequences only. Checked studies attribute under half of the gap to unresolved V genes and leave the rest unexplained. Across this sample there are around 140,000 clones, with roughly 82% seen only once. The biggest ten clones account for roughly 15% of the sample. Input material: peripheral blood. These receptors all come from a human donor with acute or convalescent COVID-19. The donor label of this sample is uncertain.

The chain is built from TRBV4-2 and TRBJ1-5; TRBD1 aligns across 7 bases. The CDR3 is 15 amino acids. J lost 6 bases, V lost 3 bases, and 8 bases had no gene match. Germline lookup yields CDR1 LGHNA and CDR2 YNFKEQ. CDR3 in amino acids: CASSHSDDRAQPQHF. For the CDR3, the DNA is TGTGCCAGCAGCCACTCCGACGACAGGGCTCAGCCCCAGCATTTT.

The V gene is TRBV5-5, the J gene TRBJ1-1, with no clear D. Trimming pared 2 bases from V and 3 bases from J, leaving 8 bases between. Per germline, CDR1 SGHKS and CDR2 YYEKEE (reference sequence). CDR3 length equals 13 residues. CDR3 residues: CASSFGGDTEAFF. In nucleotides, the CDR3 is TGTGCCAGCAGCTTCGGCGGAGACACTGAAGCTTTCTTT. Variable domain in full (rest from reference TRBV5-5 and TRBJ1-1): DAGVTQSPTHLIKTRGQQVTLRCSPISGHKSVSWYQQVLGQGPQFIFQYYEKEERGRGNFPDRFSARQFPNYSSELNVNALLLGDSALYLCASSFGGDTEAFFGQGTRLTVV.

The chain couples TRBV19 to TRBJ1-6; D gene uncertain. The CDR3 is 16 residues long. CDR1 and CDR2 from the germline V gene are LNHDA and SQIVND (reference sequence). Trimming took off 3 bases at V and 0 bases at J, with 9 bases between the two ends. The CDR3 region is CASSIGRSSYNSPLHF. The CDR3 bases are TGTGCCAGTAGTATTGGTAGGAGCTCCTATAATTCACCCCTCCACTTT.

This clone was observed a few times. The DNA for the CDR3 is TGTGCCAGCAGCTTAAGCCGGGGCTATGGCTACACCTTC. It codes for CASSLSRGYGYTF. The chain uses TRBV11-1 and TRBJ1-2, with D hard to call. CDR1 and CDR2 (germline): SGHAT, FQDESV (reference sequence). V was cut by 2 bases and J by 4 bases, with 8 bases left in between. The CDR3 sequence is 13 residues long.

V gene TRBV27 combines with J gene TRBJ1-2, with D hard to call. Germline loops: CDR1 MNHEY, CDR2 SMNVEV (reference sequence). V gave up 3 bases and J gave up 6 bases, with 14 bases separating them. This CDR3 has 14 residues. The CDR3 DNA sequence: TGTGCCAGCAGTTTTCGCGCGGGGAGGGATGGCTACACCTTC. It encodes CASSFRAGRDGYTF.

The chain has TRBV18 and TRBJ2-1; D not resolved. V shed 0 bases and J shed 9 bases, with 9 bases lying between them. The CDR3 has 13 residues. CDR1 is KGHSH and CDR2 is LQKENI in the germline V gene. The CDR3, as DNA: TGTGCCAGCTCACCACCGGTGGTAGTTGAGCAGTTCTTC. Translated, it gives CASSPPVVVEQFF.

This clone was detected only a few times. CDR3 sequence reads: CASSPGLNYGYTF. In nucleotides, the CDR3 is TGTGCCAGCAGCCCGGGTTTAAACTATGGCTACACCTTC. The genes are TRBV12-3 or TRBV12-4 and TRBJ1-2; D unresolved. Trimming stripped 6 bases from V and 2 bases from J, with 10 bases between. This CDR3 comprises 13 residues.

J is TRBJ1-5 and V is TRBV7-9; 7 nucleotides match TRBD1. The germline V gene encodes CDR1 SEHNR and CDR2 FQNEAQ (reference sequence). The CDR3 has 15 residues. Trimming took 5 bases from V and 2 from J; bases not matched to a gene: 6. The CDR3 spells CASSPDRDGNQPQHF. The CDR3 DNA reads TGTGCCAGCAGCCCTGACAGGGATGGCAATCAGCCCCAGCATTTT.

The chain employs TRBV5-6 and TRBJ2-1, with 7 bases matching TRBD1. There are 14 residues in the CDR3. CDR1 is SGHDT, CDR2 YYEEEE, per germline. V was pared by 4 bases and J by 4 bases, with 5 bases of the junction left unmatched. The CDR3 spells CASSRRGQYNEQFF. The CDR3 nucleotides are TGTGCCAGCAGCCGAAGGGGACAGTACAATGAGCAGTTCTTC.

The J gene is TRBJ1-2, the V gene TRBV12-5; weak D call: TRBD1 (5 bases). CDR1 and CDR2 (germline): LGHNT, FRNRAP. The CDR3 runs 17 residues. V dropped 2 bases and J dropped 0 bases, with 16 bases sitting between them. DNA of the CDR3: TGTGCTAGTGGTTTGTCCCGGGCAGGGAACACTAACTATGGCTACACCTTC. This gives the protein CASGLSRAGNTNYGYTF. Looking up the rest from reference TRBV12-5 and TRBJ1-2 gives the full variable domain: DARVTQTPRHKVTEMGQEVTMRCQPILGHNTVFWYRQTMMQGLELLAYFRNRAPLDDSGMPKDRFSAEMPDATLATLKIQPSEPRDSAVYFCASGLSRAGNTNYGYTFGSGTRLTVV.

This chain links TRBV6-1 with TRBJ1-5, with no clear D. With 1 base removed from V and 1 base from J, the gap between germline ends came to 5 bases. The CDR3 is made up of 14 amino acids. CDR1 is MNHNS, CDR2 SASEGT, per germline. CDR3: CASSEGPSNQPQHF. CDR3 nucleotide sequence: TGTGCCAGCAGTGAAGGGCCGAGCAATCAGCCCCAGCATTTT.

The CDR3 DNA is TGCGCCAGCAGCCCCACCGGACAGGGGGCGCGAGGCTACACCTTC. Protein: CASSPTGQGARGYTF. The gene calls are TRBV5-1 and TRBJ1-2, with TRBD1 identical over 11 bases. This CDR3 region has 15 residues. J lost 8 bases, V lost 4 bases, and 10 bases had no gene match. Germline V gene lookup returns CDR1 SGHRS and CDR2 YFSETQ.

The rearrangement links TRBV30 to TRBJ1-6; D unresolved. Germline CDR1 GTSNPN, CDR2 SVGIG (reference sequence). V was pared by 0 bases and J by 10 bases, with 10 bases between. This CDR3 region has 13 residues. CDR3 sequence: CAWSVREGSPLHF. CDR3 nucleotides: TGTGCCTGGAGTGTACGGGAGGGATCACCCCTCCACTTT.

This sequence joins TRBV19 and TRBJ1-5; D is undetermined. Deletions cut 3 bases from V and 9 bases from J, with 12 bases between. Germline V gene sequence: CDR1 LNHDA, CDR2 SQIVND (reference sequence). The length of the CDR3 is 13 residues. The CDR3 reads CASSMGGVLPQHF. Written as DNA, the CDR3 is TGTGCCAGTAGTATGGGCGGGGTATTGCCCCAGCATTTT.

The chain uses TRBV18 and TRBJ2-7, with 7 nucleotides matching TRBD1. Germline V gene lookup returns CDR1 KGHSH and CDR2 LQKENI. This CDR3 is 16 amino acids long. V trimming: 3 bases; J trimming: 7 bases; junction bases outside the gene matches: 15. Written as DNA, the CDR3 is TGTGCCAGCTCACCTTCCGCACGCTCAAGACAGGGAGAGCAGTACTTC. Residues: CASSPSARSRQGEQYF. Combining the CDR3 with reference TRBV18 and TRBJ2-7 gives the whole variable domain NAGVMQNPRHLVRRRGQEARLRCSPMKGHSHVYWYRQLPEEGLKFMVYLQKENIIDESGMPKERFSAEFPKEGPSILRIQQVVRGDSAAYFCASSPSARSRQGEQYFGPGTRLTVT.

The chain carries TRBV18 and TRBJ1-1; D is ambiguous. There are 14 residues in the CDR3. Germline values: CDR1 KGHSH, CDR2 LQKENI. V was cut by 2 bases and J by 6 bases, with 13 bases left in between. CDR3 DNA: TGTGCCAGCTCACCAAAGTCTTCGGGATCTGAAGCTTTCTTT. Its protein is CASSPKSSGSEAFF.

The rearrangement joins TRBV12-3 or TRBV12-4 to TRBJ1-1; the D gene is possibly TRBD1 (6 bases). The CDR3 is 11 residues long. With 4 bases removed from V and 11 bases from J, the gap between germline ends came to 11 bases. CDR3 bases: TGTGCCAGCAGTTCGGACAGATCCGCTTTCTTT. It translates to CASSSDRSAFF.

The chain employs TRBV30 and TRBJ2-7; 10 nucleotides match TRBD1. The germline CDR1 and CDR2 sequences are GTSNPN and SVGIG (reference sequence). J was trimmed by 4 bases and V by 4 bases; bases with no gene match: 10. This CDR3 region has 15 residues. The chain's CDR3 is CAWNPRTGGWYEQYF. In nucleotides, the CDR3 is TGTGCCTGGAATCCGAGGACAGGGGGATGGTACGAGCAGTACTTC.

This rearrangement joins TRBV16 to TRBJ1-6; 9 bases are shared with TRBD1. V shed 2 bases and J 10 bases; nucleotides not matched to a gene: 9. CDR3 size: 16 residues. The V gene's germline CDR1 is KGHSY and CDR2 FQNENV. Here the CDR3 reads CASSQRLRDRVSPLHF. The CDR3 DNA is TGTGCCAGCAGCCAAAGACTTAGGGACAGGGTCTCACCCCTCCACTTT.

The chain recombines TRBV5-4 with TRBJ2-2; 7 nucleotides agree with TRBD1. V dropped 4 bases and J dropped 0; count of bases not matched to a gene: 6. This CDR3 has 16 amino acids. CDR1 SGHNT and CDR2 YYREEE come from the germline V gene (reference sequence). The CDR3 bases are TGTGCCAGCAGCACTGACAGGGCCGCGAACACCGGGGAGCTGTTTTTT. Translated: CASSTDRAANTGELFF. The whole variable domain, filled in from reference TRBV5-4 and TRBJ2-2, reads ETGVTQSPTHLIKTRGQQVTLRCSSQSGHNTVSWYQQALGQGPQFIFQYYREEENGRGNFPPRFSGLQFPNYSSELNVNALELDDSALYLCASSTDRAANTGELFFGEGSRLTVL.